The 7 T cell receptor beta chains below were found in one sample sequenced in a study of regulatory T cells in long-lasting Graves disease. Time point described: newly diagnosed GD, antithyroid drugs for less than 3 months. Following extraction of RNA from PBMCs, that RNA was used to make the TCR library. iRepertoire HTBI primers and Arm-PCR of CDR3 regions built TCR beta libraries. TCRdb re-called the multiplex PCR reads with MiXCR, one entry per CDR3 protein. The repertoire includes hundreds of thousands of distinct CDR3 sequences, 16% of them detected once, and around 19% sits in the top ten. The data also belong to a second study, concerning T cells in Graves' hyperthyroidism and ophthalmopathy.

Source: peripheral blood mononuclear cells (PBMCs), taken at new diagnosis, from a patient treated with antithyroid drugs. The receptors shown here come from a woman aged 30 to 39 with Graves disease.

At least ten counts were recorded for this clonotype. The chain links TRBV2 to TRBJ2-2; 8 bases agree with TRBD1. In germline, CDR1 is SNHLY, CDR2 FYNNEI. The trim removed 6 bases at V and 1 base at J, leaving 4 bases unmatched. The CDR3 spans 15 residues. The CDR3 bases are TGTGCCAGCAGGTCACAGGGGGGGAACACCGGGGAGCTGTTTTTT. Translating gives CASRSQGGNTGELFF.

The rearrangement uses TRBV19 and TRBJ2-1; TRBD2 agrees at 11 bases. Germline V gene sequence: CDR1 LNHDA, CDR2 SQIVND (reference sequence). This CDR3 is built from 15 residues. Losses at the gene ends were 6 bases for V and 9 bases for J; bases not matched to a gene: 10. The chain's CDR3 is CASRSLAGDAREQFF. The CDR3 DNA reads TGTGCCAGTAGATCACTAGCGGGAGATGCGCGTGAGCAGTTCTTC.

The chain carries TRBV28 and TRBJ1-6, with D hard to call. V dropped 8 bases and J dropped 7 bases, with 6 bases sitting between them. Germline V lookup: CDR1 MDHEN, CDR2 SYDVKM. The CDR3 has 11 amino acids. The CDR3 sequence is CASGGNSPLHF. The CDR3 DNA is TGTGCCAGCGGAGGAAATTCACCCCTCCACTTT.

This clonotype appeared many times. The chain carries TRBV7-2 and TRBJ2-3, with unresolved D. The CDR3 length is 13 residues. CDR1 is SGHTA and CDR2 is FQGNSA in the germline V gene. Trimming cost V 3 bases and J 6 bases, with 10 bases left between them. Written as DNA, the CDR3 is TGTGCCAGCAGCTTGGCCGGCGTGGATACGCAGTATTTT. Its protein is CASSLAGVDTQYF.

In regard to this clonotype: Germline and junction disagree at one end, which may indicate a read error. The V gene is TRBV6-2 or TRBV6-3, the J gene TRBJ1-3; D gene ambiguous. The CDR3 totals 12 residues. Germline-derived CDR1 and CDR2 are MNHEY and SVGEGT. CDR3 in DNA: TGTGCCAGCAGTTACTCTGGAAGCACCATATATTTT. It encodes CASSYSGSTIYF.

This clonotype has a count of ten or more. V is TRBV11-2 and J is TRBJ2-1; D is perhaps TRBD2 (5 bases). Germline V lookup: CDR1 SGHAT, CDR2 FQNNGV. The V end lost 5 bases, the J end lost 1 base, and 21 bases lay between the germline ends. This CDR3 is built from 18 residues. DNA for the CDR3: TGTGCCAGCAGCCCGCGGGCGCAGGCGTTAGCTTCCTACAATGAGCAGTTCTTC. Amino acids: CASSPRAQALASYNEQFF.

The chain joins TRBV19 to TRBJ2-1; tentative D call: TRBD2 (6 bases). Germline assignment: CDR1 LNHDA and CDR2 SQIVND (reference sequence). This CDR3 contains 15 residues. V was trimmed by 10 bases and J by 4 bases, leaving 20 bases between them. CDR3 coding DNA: TGTGCCACCAGGGCCTCGCGCGGGGCATACAATGAGCAGTTCTTC. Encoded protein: CATRASRGAYNEQFF.